The rows below give T cell receptor beta chains drawn from one sample of a study of T cell changes during pregnancy in multiple sclerosis. Using immunoSEQ multiplex PCR, the repertoire was profiled, and TCRdb retains in-frame clones only, with some absent. The sample lists some 59,000 clones, around 89% occurring once. The material sequenced was peripheral blood, taken in the first trimester of pregnancy. These TCRs come from a female donor with multiple sclerosis, enrolled in a pregnancy study. The CDR3 runs from the conserved cysteine through the conserved F or W. Fields, in order: D gene, J gene, V gene, clone size, CDR3 protein, CDR3 DNA. D genes are given only for firm matches. Some rows have no size entry. The others give once, few or many, or a class for an expanded clone.

>NA|TRBJ2-1|TRBV29-1|NA
CSVEGPSPSIDEQFF
TGCAGCGTTGAAGGGCCTAGCCCGAGTATAGATGAGCAGTTCTTC
>NA|TRBJ1-1|TRBV10-3|NA
CAISVGGRRTEAFF
TGTGCCATCAGTGTCGGGGGGCGAAGAACTGAAGCTTTCTTT
>NA|TRBJ1-2|TRBV28|NA
CASSVGQGYGGYTF
TGTGCCAGCAGTGTTGGTCAGGGGTATGGGGGCTACACCTTC
>NA|TRBJ1-2|TRBV5-6|NA
CASSPGVGSYGYTF
TGTGCCAGCAGCCCAGGGGTAGGGAGCTATGGCTACACCTTC
>NA|TRBJ1-1|TRBV10-3|once
CAISRANTEAFF
TGTGCCATCTCGAGGGCGAACACTGAAGCTTTCTTT
>TRBD1|TRBJ1-1|TRBV10-1|NA
CASSKQGKGTEAFF
TGCGCCAGCAGTAAACAGGGGAAGGGGACTGAAGCTTTCTTT
>TRBD1|TRBJ1-2|TRBV4-2|NA
CASSQGDRDYGYTF
TGTGCCAGCAGCCAAGGGGACAGGGACTATGGCTACACCTTC
>NA|TRBJ2-3|TRBV5-5|once
CASSLDTGKDTQYF
TGTGCCAGCAGCTTAGATACAGGGAAAGATACGCAGTATTTT
>NA|TRBJ2-1|TRBV19|NA
CASSMVALTSYNEQFF
TGTGCCAGTAGTATGGTCGCTCTAACGAGCTACAATGAGCAGTTCTTC
>NA|TRBJ2-7|TRBV30|NA
CAWIPRGPFYEQYF
TGTGCCTGGATACCGCGAGGGCCTTTCTACGAGCAGTACTTC
>NA|TRBJ1-1|TRBV5-1|NA
CASSLEGAGAAEAFF
TGCGCCAGCAGCTTGGAGGGTGCAGGGGCTGCTGAAGCTTTCTTT
>TRBD1|TRBJ1-1|TRBV2|NA
CASRYSGTGTYAFF
TGTGCCAGCAGGTATTCCGGGACAGGAACTTACGCTTTCTTT
>NA|TRBJ1-5|TRBV6-6|NA
CASSYTGGNQPQHF
TGTGCCAGCAGTTATACCGGGGGCAATCAGCCCCAGCATTTT
>NA|TRBJ2-7|TRBV29-1|NA
CSVVYPYEQYF
TGCAGCGTTGTATATCCCTACGAGCAGTACTTC
>TRBD1|TRBJ2-2|TRBV19|NA
CASTPGQVETGELFF
TGTGCCAGTACTCCGGGACAGGTCGAGACCGGGGAGCTGTTTTTT
>NA|TRBJ1-2|TRBV6-5|NA
CASSIQGHGYTF
TGTGCCAGCAGTATTCAGGGGCATGGCTACACCTTC
>NA|TRBJ1-4|TRBV9|NA
CASSGHMTTNEKLFF
TGTGCCAGCAGCGGCCACATGACAACTAATGAAAAACTGTTTTTT
>TRBD2|TRBJ2-1|TRBV4-1|NA
CASSQEKRGGLNEQFF
TGCGCCAGCAGCCAAGAGAAGCGGGGGGGCCTCAATGAGCAGTTCTTC
>NA|TRBJ1-1|TRBV18|NA
CASPLPGTMNTEAFF
TGTGCCAGCCCCCTTCCGGGGACAATGAACACTGAAGCTTTCTTT
>NA|TRBJ2-1|TRBV2|NA
CASSLYNEQFF
TGTGCCAGCAGTCTCTACAATGAGCAGTTCTTC
>TRBD2|TRBJ2-1|TRBV7-2|NA
CASSLGGGYNEQFF
TGTGCCAGCAGCTTAGGGGGGGGTTACAATGAGCAGTTCTTC
>NA|TRBJ2-7|TRBV9|NA
CASSVGYSSYEQYF
TGTGCCAGCAGCGTAGGATACAGCTCCTACGAGCAGTACTTC
>NA|TRBJ1-1|TRBV5-8|once
CASSLEGEYTEAFF
TGTGCCAGCAGCCTAGAGGGGGAGTACACTGAAGCTTTCTTT
>NA|TRBJ2-7|TRBV13|NA
CASSLEGRREQYF
TGTGCCAGCAGCTTAGAGGGCAGGAGGGAGCAGTACTTC
>NA|TRBJ2-1|TRBV21-1|NA
CASSKKRNSGGDEQFF
TGTGCCAGCAGCAAAAAGCGGAATTCTGGTGGAGATGAGCAGTTCTTC
>NA|TRBJ2-4|TRBV6-1|NA
CASSEARWGQLQYF
TGTGCCAGCAGTGAAGCGCGGTGGGGGCAGCTTCAGTACTTC
>TRBD1|TRBJ2-3|TRBV10-1|NA
CASSDPRGPDTQYF
TGCGCCAGCAGCGACCCGAGGGGGCCAGATACGCAGTATTTT
>NA|TRBJ2-1|TRBV5-6|NA
CASSFFDSTRQFF
TGTGCCAGCAGCTTTTTTGACAGTACTCGGCAGTTCTTC
>TRBD1|TRBJ2-7|TRBV28|NA
CATGTAYEQYF
TGTGCCACCGGGACAGCTTACGAGCAGTACTTC
>NA|TRBJ2-2|TRBV19|once
CASSIGSVPTGELFF
TGTGCCAGTAGTATAGGATCAGTCCCCACCGGGGAGCTGTTTTTT
>NA|TRBJ1-1|TRBV7-9|few
CASSFATEEAFF
TGTGCCAGCAGCTTCGCCACAGAAGAAGCTTTCTTT
>TRBD1|TRBJ2-7|TRBV2|NA
CASSRDRGFYEQYF
TGTGCCAGCAGCCGGGACAGGGGTTTCTACGAGCAGTACTTC
>NA|TRBJ2-3|TRBV5-1|NA
CASSRRVGTDTQYF
TGCGCCAGCAGCCGCCGGGTCGGCACAGATACGCAGTATTTT
>TRBD1|TRBJ2-7|TRBV19|NA
CASRNRPGQMPYF
TGTGCCAGTAGGAATCGACCGGGACAGATGCCGTACTTC
>NA|TRBJ1-4|TRBV13|NA
CASSQLGATNEKLFF
TGTGCCAGCAGCCAACTCGGAGCGACTAATGAAAAACTGTTTTTT
>NA|TRBJ1-5|TRBV27|NA
CASRTPDQPQHF
TGTGCCAGCCGGACACCCGATCAGCCCCAGCATTTT
>TRBD2|TRBJ2-1|TRBV7-2|NA
CASSLGTSTNNEQFF
TGTGCCAGCAGCTTAGGGACTAGCACCAACAATGAGCAGTTCTTC
>TRBD2|TRBJ2-2|TRBV6-5|NA
CASSYRLAGEGGELFF
TGTGCCAGCAGTTACCGACTAGCGGGAGAGGGCGGGGAGCTGTTTTTT
>NA|TRBJ1-5|TRBV6-5|NA
CASSYSREQPQHF
TGTGCCAGCAGTTACTCGCGGGAACAGCCCCAGCATTTT
>TRBD1|TRBJ2-7|TRBV5-1|NA
CASSLTQGVEQYF
TGCGCCAGCAGCTTAACCCAGGGGGTCGAGCAGTACTTC
>TRBD1|TRBJ1-1|TRBV5-6|NA
CASSSGQLMNTEAFF
TGTGCCAGCAGCTCGGGACAGCTCATGAACACTGAAGCTTTCTTT
>TRBD1|TRBJ2-3|TRBV19|once
CASSMSPGQGAADTQYF
TGTGCCAGTAGTATGTCTCCGGGACAGGGGGCCGCAGATACGCAGTATTTT
>NA|TRBJ1-4|TRBV25-1|NA
CASSALAVGTNEKLFF
TGTGCCAGCAGTGCCCTCGCCGTAGGGACAAATGAAAAACTGTTTTTT
>NA|TRBJ1-4|TRBV6-5|NA
CASSKRGSYNVKLFF
TGTGCCAGCTCGAAAAGAGGCAGCTATAATGTAAAACTGTTTTTT
>NA|TRBJ1-3|TRBV30|NA
CAWSMSYTIYF
TGTGCCTGGAGTATGTCATACACCATATATTTT
>NA|TRBJ1-4|TRBV6-5|NA
CASRLTGMANEKLFF
TGTGCCAGCAGATTAACAGGGATGGCTAATGAAAAACTGTTTTTT
>NA|TRBJ2-7|TRBV19|once
CASATGEGPYEQYF
TGTGCCAGTGCAACGGGAGAGGGTCCCTACGAGCAGTACTTC
>TRBD1|TRBJ2-1|TRBV5-5|NA
CASSLYRGPGNEQFF
TGTGCCAGCAGCTTGTACAGGGGGCCAGGGAATGAGCAGTTCTTC
>TRBD1|TRBJ1-2|TRBV30|NA
CAWSEGGNYGYTF
TGTGCCTGGAGCGAAGGGGGCAACTATGGCTACACCTTC
>TRBD2|TRBJ2-1|TRBV19|NA
CARSLLAEHRGEQFF
TGTGCCAGATCCCTGCTAGCGGAGCATAGGGGTGAGCAGTTCTTC
>TRBD1|TRBJ1-4|TRBV19|NA
CARPGGEKLFF
TGTGCCAGGCCAGGGGGTGAAAAACTGTTTTTT
>TRBD2|TRBJ2-1|TRBV5-6|NA
CASSLVAGGDSYNEQFF
TGTGCCAGCAGCTTGGTGGCGGGAGGGGACTCCTACAATGAGCAGTTCTTC
>TRBD1|TRBJ1-2|TRBV19|NA
CASSSATGALYYYGYTF
TGTGCCAGTAGTAGCGCGACAGGGGCCCTTTATTACTATGGCTACACCTTC
>NA|TRBJ2-7|TRBV2|NA
CASSQPLAVPSYEQYF
TGTGCCAGCAGCCAGCCCTTAGCGGTGCCTTCCTACGAGCAGTACTTC
>TRBD2|TRBJ2-2|TRBV2|NA
CASSEVDSGATGELFF
TGTGCCAGCAGTGAAGTAGATAGCGGGGCCACCGGGGAGCTGTTTTTT
>NA|TRBJ2-7|TRBV27|NA
CASSLTGLNTYEQYF
TGTGCCAGCAGTTTAACGGGACTCAACACCTACGAGCAGTACTTC
>NA|TRBJ1-1|TRBV7-9|NA
CASSLTGEAFF
TGTGCCAGCAGCTTAACAGGTGAAGCTTTCTTT